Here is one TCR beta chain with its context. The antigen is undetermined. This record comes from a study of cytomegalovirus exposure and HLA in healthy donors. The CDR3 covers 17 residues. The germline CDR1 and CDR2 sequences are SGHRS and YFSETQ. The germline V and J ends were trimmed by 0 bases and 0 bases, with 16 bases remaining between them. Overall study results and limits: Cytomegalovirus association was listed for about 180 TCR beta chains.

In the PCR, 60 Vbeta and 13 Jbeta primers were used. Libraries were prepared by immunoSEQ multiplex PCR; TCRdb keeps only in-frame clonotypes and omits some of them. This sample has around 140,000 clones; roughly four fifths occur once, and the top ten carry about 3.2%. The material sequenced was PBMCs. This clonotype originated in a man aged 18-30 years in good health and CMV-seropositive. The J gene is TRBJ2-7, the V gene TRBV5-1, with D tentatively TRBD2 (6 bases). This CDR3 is CASSLAPGLTSSYEQYF. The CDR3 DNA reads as TGCGCCAGCAGCTTGGCCCCGGGACTGACGAGCTCCTACGAGCAGTACTTC.